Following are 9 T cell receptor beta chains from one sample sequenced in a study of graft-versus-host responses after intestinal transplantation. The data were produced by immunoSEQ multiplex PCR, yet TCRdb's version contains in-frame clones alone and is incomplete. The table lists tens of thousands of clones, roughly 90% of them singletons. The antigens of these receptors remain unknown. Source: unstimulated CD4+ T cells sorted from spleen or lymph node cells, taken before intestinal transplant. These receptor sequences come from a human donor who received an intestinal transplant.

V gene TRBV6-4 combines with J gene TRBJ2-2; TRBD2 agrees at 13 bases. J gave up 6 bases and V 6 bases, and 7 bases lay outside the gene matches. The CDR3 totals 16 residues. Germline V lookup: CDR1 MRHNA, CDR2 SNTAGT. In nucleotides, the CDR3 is TGTGCCAGCAGCCGGACTAGCGGGGGTTCGGCCGGGGAGCTGTTTTTT. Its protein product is CASSRTSGGSAGELFF.

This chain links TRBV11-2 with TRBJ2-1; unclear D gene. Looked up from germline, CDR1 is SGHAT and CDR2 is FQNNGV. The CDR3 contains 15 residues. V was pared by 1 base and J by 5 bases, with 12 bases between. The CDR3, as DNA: TGTGCCAGCAGCTTAGTCATAGGAACCCACAATGAGCAGTTCTTC. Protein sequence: CASSLVIGTHNEQFF.

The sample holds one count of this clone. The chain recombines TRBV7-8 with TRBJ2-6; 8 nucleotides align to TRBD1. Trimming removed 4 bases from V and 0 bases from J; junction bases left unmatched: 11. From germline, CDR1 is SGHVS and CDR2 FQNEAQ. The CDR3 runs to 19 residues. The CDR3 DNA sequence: TGTGCCAGCAGCTCCCTTCGGACAGGGATGAACTCTGGGGCCAACGTCCTGACTTTC. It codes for CASSSLRTGMNSGANVLTF.

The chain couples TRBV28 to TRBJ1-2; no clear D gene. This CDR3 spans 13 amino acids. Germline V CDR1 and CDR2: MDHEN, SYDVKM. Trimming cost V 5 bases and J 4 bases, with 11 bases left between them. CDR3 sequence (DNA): TGTGCCAGCAGTCCCGGACTGAGCTATGGCTACACCTTC. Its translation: CASSPGLSYGYTF.

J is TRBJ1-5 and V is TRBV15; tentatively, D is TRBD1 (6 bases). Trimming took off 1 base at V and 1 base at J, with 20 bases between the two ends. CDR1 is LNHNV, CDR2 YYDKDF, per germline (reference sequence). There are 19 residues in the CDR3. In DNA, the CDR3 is TGTGCCACCAGCAGAGCCTCGGGCGGGGGACAATGGAGCAATCAGCCCCAGCATTTT. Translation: CATSRASGGGQWSNQPQHF.

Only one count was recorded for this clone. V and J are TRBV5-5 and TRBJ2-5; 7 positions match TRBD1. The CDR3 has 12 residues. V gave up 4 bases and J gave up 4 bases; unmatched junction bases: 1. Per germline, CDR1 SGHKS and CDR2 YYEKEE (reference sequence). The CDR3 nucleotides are TGTGCCAGCAGCCACAGGGGAGAGACCCAGTACTTC. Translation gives CASSHRGETQYF.

This chain's CDR3 is CASSYLGGYEQYF. The CDR3 DNA follows: TGTGCCAGCAGTTACTTGGGAGGCTACGAGCAGTACTTC. The rearrangement joins TRBV6-6 to TRBJ2-7; possible D gene TRBD2, 6 bases. The germline V gene has CDR1 MNHNY and CDR2 SVGAGI (reference sequence). Trimming took off 1 base at V and 3 bases at J, with 7 bases between the two ends. The length of the CDR3 is 13 residues.

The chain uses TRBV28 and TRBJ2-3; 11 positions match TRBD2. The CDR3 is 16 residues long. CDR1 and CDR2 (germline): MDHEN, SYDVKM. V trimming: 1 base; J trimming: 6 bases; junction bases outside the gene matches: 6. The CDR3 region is CASSLSLAGARDTQYF. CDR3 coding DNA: TGTGCCAGCAGTTTATCACTAGCGGGAGCTAGGGATACGCAGTATTTT.

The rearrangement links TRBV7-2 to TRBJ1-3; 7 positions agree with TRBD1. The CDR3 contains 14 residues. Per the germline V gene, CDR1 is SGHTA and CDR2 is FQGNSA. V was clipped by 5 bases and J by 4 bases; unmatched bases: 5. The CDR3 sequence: CASSRQGWGNTIYF. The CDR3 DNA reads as TGTGCCAGCAGCCGACAGGGTTGGGGAAACACCATATATTTT.